The clone carrying this T cell receptor beta chain appeared once. Its antigen is undetermined. The data derive from a study of shared clonotypes between healthy human individuals. Regarding the study as a whole: Larger estimated richness was generally recorded for naive subsets relative to memory subsets. Sharing across a handful of donors was seen in 4% to 5% of naive CD4 clonotypes.

Generated by immunoSEQ multiplex PCR, the TCRdb table keeps only in-frame clones and is missing some. The sample yields around 2.3 million clones, approximately 96% seen once. The donors, all of them Caucasian adults, lived in Nashville, Tennessee. The germline V gene encodes CDR1 MNHEY and CDR2 SMNVEV (reference sequence). Trimming took 5 bases from V and 2 from J, leaving 13 bases between them. The CDR3 is 14 residues long. This receptor was obtained from a man between 18 and 35 years old in good health. The chain uses TRBV27 and TRBJ2-7; D uncertain. The source material was naive CD4+ T cells sorted from blood. Subset noted: CD45RA+ positively selected. This CDR3 is CASSPQAGPYEQYF. In DNA form, the CDR3 reads TGTGCCAGCAGTCCCCAGGCAGGCCCCTACGAGCAGTACTTC.